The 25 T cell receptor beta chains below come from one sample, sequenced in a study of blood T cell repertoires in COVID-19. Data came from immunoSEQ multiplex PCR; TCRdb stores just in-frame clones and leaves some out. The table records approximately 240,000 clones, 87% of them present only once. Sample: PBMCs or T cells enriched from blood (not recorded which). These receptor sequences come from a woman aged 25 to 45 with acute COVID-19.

In DNA, the CDR3 is TGTGCCAGCAGTGCCACAGGAGGGGTTGGCAATCAGCCCCAGCATTTT. This gives the protein CASSATGGVGNQPQHF. V usage is TRBV6-1 and J usage is TRBJ1-5; TRBD1 is a possible D gene (5 bases). Germline V lookup: CDR1 MNHNS, CDR2 SASEGT. V was shortened by 4 bases and J by 2 bases, with 15 bases between the two germline ends. This CDR3 is built from 16 residues.

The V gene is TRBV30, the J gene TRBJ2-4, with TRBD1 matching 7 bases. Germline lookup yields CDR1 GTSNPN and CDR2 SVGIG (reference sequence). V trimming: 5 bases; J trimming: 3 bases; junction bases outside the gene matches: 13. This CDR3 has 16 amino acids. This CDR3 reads CAWSREWGQLKNIQYF. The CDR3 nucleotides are TGTGCCTGGTCAAGAGAATGGGGACAGCTCAAAAACATTCAGTACTTC.

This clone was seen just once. CDR3 bases: TGTGCCAGCAGTGGGGGACAGGGCCGGAGTTCACCCCTCCACTTT. Protein: CASSGGQGRSSPLHF. The chain is built from TRBV28 and TRBJ1-6, with 9 bases aligning to TRBD1. CDR1 is MDHEN, CDR2 SYDVKM, per germline. V was pared by 5 bases and J by 9 bases, with 8 bases of the junction left unmatched. The CDR3 consists of 15 residues.

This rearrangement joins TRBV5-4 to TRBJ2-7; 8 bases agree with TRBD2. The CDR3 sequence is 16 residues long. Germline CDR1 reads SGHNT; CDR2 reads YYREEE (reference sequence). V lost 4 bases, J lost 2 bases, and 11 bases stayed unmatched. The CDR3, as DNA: TGTGCCAGCAGCCCTCCTCCCGGGACTAGAACCTACGAGCAGTACTTC. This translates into CASSPPPGTRTYEQYF.

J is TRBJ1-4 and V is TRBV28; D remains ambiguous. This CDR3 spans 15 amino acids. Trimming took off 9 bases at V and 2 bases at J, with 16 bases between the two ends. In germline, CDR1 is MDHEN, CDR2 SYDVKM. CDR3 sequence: CASYTRGATNEKLFF. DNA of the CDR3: TGTGCCAGTTATACACGGGGTGCTACTAATGAAAAACTGTTTTTT.

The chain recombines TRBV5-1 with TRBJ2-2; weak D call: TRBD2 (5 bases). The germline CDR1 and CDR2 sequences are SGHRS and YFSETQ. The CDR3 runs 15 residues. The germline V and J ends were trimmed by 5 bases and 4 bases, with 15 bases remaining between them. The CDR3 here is CASSPGDGSTGELFF. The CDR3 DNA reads TGCGCCAGCAGTCCCGGGGATGGGAGCACCGGGGAGCTGTTTTTT.

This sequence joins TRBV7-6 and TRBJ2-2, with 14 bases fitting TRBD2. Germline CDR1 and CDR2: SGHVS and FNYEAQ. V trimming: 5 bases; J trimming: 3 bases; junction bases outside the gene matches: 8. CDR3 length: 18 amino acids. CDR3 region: CASSIRLAGGPYTGELFF. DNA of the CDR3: TGTGCCAGCAGCATAAGACTAGCGGGAGGGCCGTACACCGGGGAGCTGTTTTTT.

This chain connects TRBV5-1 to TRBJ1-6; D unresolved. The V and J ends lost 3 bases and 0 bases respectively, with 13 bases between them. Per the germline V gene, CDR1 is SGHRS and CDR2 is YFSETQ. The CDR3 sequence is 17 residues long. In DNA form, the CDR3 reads TGCGCCAGCAGCTCAGAGGTCTTGCCCTCCTATAATTCACCCCTCCACTTT. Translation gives CASSSEVLPSYNSPLHF. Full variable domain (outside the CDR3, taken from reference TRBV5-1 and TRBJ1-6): KAGVTQTPRYLIKTRGQQVTLSCSPISGHRSVSWYQQTPGQGLQFLFEYFSETQRNKGNFPGRFSGRQFSNSRSEMNVSTLELGDSALYLCASSSEVLPSYNSPLHFGNGTRLTVT.

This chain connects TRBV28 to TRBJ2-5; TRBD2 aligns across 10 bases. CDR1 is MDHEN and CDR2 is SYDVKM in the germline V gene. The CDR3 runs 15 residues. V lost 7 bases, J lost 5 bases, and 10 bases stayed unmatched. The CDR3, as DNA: TGTGCCAGCAACAGCCCTAGCGGGAGTTGGGAGACCCAGTACTTC. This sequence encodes CASNSPSGSWETQYF.

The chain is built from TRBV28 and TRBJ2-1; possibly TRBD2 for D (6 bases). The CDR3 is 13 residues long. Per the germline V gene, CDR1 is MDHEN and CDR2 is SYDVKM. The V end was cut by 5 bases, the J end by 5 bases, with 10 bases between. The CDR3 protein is CASSLGLHNEQFF. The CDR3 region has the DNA TGTGCCAGCAGTCTCGGACTACACAATGAGCAGTTCTTC.

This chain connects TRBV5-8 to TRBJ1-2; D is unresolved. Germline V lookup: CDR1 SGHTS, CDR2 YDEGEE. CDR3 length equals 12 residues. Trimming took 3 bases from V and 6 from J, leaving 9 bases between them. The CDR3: CASSWQYDGYTF. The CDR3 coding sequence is TGTGCCAGCAGCTGGCAGTATGATGGCTACACCTTC.

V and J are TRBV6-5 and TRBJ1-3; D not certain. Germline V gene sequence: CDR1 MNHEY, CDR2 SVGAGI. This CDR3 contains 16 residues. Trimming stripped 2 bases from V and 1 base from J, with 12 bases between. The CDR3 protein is CASSYRSAGSGNTIYF. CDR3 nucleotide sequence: TGTGCCAGCAGTTACCGGTCGGCGGGGTCTGGAAACACCATATATTTT.

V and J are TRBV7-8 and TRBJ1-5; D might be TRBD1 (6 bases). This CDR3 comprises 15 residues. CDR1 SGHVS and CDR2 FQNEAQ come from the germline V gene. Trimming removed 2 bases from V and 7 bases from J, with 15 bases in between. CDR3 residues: CASSLYGEQGQPQHF. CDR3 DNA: TGTGCCAGCAGCTTATACGGGGAGCAGGGGCAGCCCCAGCATTTT.

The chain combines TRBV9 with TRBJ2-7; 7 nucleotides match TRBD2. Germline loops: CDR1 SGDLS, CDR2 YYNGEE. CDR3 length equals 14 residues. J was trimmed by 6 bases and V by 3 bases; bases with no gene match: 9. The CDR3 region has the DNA TGTGCCAGCAGCGCCCCACCATCGGGGGGCGAGCAGTACTTC. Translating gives CASSAPPSGGEQYF.

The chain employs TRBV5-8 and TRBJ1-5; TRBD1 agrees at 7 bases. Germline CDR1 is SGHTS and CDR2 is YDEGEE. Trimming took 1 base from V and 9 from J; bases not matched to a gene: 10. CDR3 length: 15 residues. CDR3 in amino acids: CASSLFGTVIRPQHF. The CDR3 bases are TGTGCCAGCAGCTTGTTCGGGACAGTCATTCGGCCCCAGCATTTT. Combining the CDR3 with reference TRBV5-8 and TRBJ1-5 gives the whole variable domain EAGVTQSPTHLIKTRGQQATLRCSPISGHTSVYWYQQALGLGLQFLLWYDEGEERNRGNFPPRFSGRQFPNYSSELNVNALELEDSALYLCASSLFGTVIRPQHFGDGTRLSIL.

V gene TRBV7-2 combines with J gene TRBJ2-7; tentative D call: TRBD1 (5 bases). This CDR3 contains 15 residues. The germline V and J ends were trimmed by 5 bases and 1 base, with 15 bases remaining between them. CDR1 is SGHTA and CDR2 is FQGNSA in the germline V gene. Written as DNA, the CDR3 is TGTGCCAGCAGCCCAACCGATCAGGGATCCTACGAGCAGTACTTC. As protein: CASSPTDQGSYEQYF.

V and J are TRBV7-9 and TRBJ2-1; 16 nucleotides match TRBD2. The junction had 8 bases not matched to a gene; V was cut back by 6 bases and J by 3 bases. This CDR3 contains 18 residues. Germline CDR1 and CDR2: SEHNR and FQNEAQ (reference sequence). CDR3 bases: TGTGCCAGCAGTCCGGGACTAGCGGGAGGGTTGAACTACAATGAGCAGTTCTTC. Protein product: CASSPGLAGGLNYNEQFF.

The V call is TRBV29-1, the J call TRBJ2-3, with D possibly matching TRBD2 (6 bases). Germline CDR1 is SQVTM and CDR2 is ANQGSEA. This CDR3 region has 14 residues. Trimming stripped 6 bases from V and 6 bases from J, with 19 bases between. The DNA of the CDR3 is TGCAGCGTGGCGCGGGGCGCGGTAAGGGATACGCAGTATTTT. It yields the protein CSVARGAVRDTQYF.

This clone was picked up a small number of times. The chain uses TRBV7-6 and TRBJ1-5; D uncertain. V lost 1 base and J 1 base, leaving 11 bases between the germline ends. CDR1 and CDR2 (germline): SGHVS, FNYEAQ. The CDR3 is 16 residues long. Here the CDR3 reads CASSLGPPGSNQPQHF. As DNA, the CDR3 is TGTGCCAGCAGCTTAGGACCTCCAGGCAGCAATCAGCCCCAGCATTTT.

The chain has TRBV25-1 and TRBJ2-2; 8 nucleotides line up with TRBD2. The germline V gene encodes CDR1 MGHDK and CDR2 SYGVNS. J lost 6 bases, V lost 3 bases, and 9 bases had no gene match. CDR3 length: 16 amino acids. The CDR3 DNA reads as TGTGCCAGCAGTGACGACTCTGCGGGAGGTTCCGGGGAGCTGTTTTTT. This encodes CASSDDSAGGSGELFF.

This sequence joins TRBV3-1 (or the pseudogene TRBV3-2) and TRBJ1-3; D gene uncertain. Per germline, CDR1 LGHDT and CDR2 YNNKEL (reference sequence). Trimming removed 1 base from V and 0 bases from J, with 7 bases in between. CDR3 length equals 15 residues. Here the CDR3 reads CASSQGLPSGNTIYF. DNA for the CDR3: TGTGCCAGCAGCCAAGGTCTCCCCTCTGGAAACACCATATATTTT.

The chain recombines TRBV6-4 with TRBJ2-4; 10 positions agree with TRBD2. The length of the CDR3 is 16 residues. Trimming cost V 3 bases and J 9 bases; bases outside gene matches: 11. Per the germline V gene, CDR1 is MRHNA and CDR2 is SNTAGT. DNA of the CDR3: TGTGCCAGCAGTGAAATAGCGGGGGGAGAGGGAAGCATTCAGTACTTC. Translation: CASSEIAGGEGSIQYF.

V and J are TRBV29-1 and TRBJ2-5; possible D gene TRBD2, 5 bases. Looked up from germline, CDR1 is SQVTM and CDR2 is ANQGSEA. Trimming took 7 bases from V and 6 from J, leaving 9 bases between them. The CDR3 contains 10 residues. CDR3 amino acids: CSGWRKTQYF. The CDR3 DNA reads TGCAGCGGCTGGAGGAAGACCCAGTACTTC. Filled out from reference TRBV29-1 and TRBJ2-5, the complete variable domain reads SAVISQKPSRDICQRGTSLTIQCQVDSQVTMMFWYRQQPGQSLTLIATANQGSEATYESGFVIDKFPISRPNLTFSTLTVSNMSPEDSSIYLCSGWRKTQYFGPGTRLLVL.

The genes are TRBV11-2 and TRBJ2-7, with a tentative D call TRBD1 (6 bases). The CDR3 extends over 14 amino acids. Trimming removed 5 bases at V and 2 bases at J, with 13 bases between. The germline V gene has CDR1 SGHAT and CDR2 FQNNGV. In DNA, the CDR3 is TGTGCCAGCAGCCCGGGACAAAGTCCCTACGAGCAGTACTTC. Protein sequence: CASSPGQSPYEQYF. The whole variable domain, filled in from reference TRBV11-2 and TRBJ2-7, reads EAGVAQSPRYKIIEKRQSVAFWCNPISGHATLYWYQQILGQGPKLLIQFQNNGVVDDSQLPKDRFSAERLKGVDSTLKIQPAKLEDSAVYLCASSPGQSPYEQYFGPGTRLTVT.

The CDR3 DNA reads as TGTGCCAGCCGGGACAGGGAGGGGGATCAGCCCCAGCATTTT. Encoded protein: CASRDREGDQPQHF. The chain couples TRBV2 to TRBJ1-5; 9 positions match TRBD1. Trimming at V came to 8 bases and at J to 5 bases, leaving 7 bases not matched to a gene. Germline assignment: CDR1 SNHLY and CDR2 FYNNEI. This CDR3 is 14 amino acids long.